The 31 T cell receptor beta chains reported below all come from one sample, sequenced in a study of cytomegalovirus exposure and HLA in healthy donors. In the PCR, 60 Vbeta and 13 Jbeta primers were used. Some clones are missing from TCRdb's copy, which holds only in-frame ones; the method was immunoSEQ multiplex PCR. Its clone listing holds fewer than 150,000 clones. Sequencing was carried out using PBMCs. These receptors were obtained from a man between 35 and 55 years old in good health and CMV-seronegative.

The chain recombines TRBV6-6 with TRBJ1-2; the D gene is possibly TRBD1 (5 bases). Germline CDR1 is MNHNY and CDR2 is SVGAGI (reference sequence). The CDR3 covers 15 residues. V lost 2 bases and J lost 4, with 14 bases in between. The CDR3 is CASSYETREGYGYTF. The CDR3 bases are TGTGCCAGCAGTTACGAGACCAGGGAGGGCTATGGCTACACCTTC.

The CDR3 protein is CASSFRTGDGSRNQPQHF. The CDR3 coding sequence is TGTGCCAGCAGTTTCCGGACAGGGGATGGGAGTAGGAATCAGCCCCAGCATTTT. The gene calls are TRBV28 and TRBJ1-5, with 9 bases lining up with TRBD1. Trimming at V came to 3 bases and at J to 4 bases, leaving 13 bases not matched to a gene. CDR3 length: 18 amino acids. Per germline, CDR1 MDHEN and CDR2 SYDVKM. Combining the CDR3 with reference TRBV28 and TRBJ1-5 gives the whole variable domain DVKVTQSSRYLVKRTGEKVFLECVQDMDHENMFWYRQDPGLGLRLIYFSYDVKMKEKGDIPEGYSVSREKKERFSLILESASTNQTSMYLCASSFRTGDGSRNQPQHFGDGTRLSIL.

The chain employs TRBV27 and TRBJ1-6; D may be TRBD1 (5 bases). Trimming took off 7 bases at V and 9 bases at J, with 16 bases between the two ends. The CDR3 loop spans 14 amino acids. Germline V gene lookup returns CDR1 MNHEY and CDR2 SMNVEV (reference sequence). CDR3 sequence (DNA): TGTGCCAGCACCTTCACCCAGGGAAGTTCACCCCTCCACTTT. Its translation: CASTFTQGSSPLHF.

V usage is TRBV28 and J usage is TRBJ2-7, with 7 bases aligning to TRBD1. Losses at the gene ends were 8 bases for V and 0 bases for J; bases not matched to a gene: 4. Germline-derived CDR1 and CDR2 are MDHEN and SYDVKM. The CDR3 runs to 13 residues. CDR3 amino acids: CASLGQYSYEQYF. The CDR3 DNA sequence: TGTGCCAGCTTGGGACAGTACTCCTACGAGCAGTACTTC. Variable domain in full (rest from reference TRBV28 and TRBJ2-7): DVKVTQSSRYLVKRTGEKVFLECVQDMDHENMFWYRQDPGLGLRLIYFSYDVKMKEKGDIPEGYSVSREKKERFSLILESASTNQTSMYLCASLGQYSYEQYFGPGTRLTVT.

This sequence joins TRBV2 and TRBJ1-6; TRBD1 might be the D (5 bases). Germline lookup yields CDR1 SNHLY and CDR2 FYNNEI. CDR3 length: 14 amino acids. V was cut by 8 bases and J by 4 bases, with 12 bases left in between. CDR3 loop: CASDRQHYNSPLHF. The CDR3 DNA follows: TGTGCCAGCGATAGACAGCATTATAATTCACCCCTCCACTTT.

V usage is TRBV2 and J usage is TRBJ2-7; tentatively, D is TRBD2 (5 bases). The CDR3 loop spans 13 amino acids. Germline CDR1 reads SNHLY; CDR2 reads FYNNEI. V lost 7 bases and J lost 3, with 13 bases in between. The CDR3 sequence: CASNPPGVYEQYF. Here the CDR3 DNA reads TGTGCCAGCAACCCCCCCGGGGTCTACGAGCAGTACTTC.

The chain recombines TRBV10-3 with TRBJ2-7; TRBD1 might be the D (7 bases). V was trimmed by 8 bases and J by 0 bases, leaving 14 bases between them. Germline V gives CDR1 ENHRY, CDR2 SYGVKD. The CDR3 length is 14 residues. CDR3 nucleotides: TGTGCCATCTCTCGACAGGGAGGCTCCTACGAGCAGTACTTC. It specifies CAISRQGGSYEQYF.

V usage is TRBV6-1 and J usage is TRBJ1-2, with 8 bases fitting TRBD1. The CDR3 runs to 14 residues. Germline lookup yields CDR1 MNHNS and CDR2 SASEGT. With V trimmed by 4 bases and J by 6 bases, 7 bases remained unmatched. CDR3 region: CASSGVPGQDGYTF. The CDR3, as DNA: TGTGCCAGCAGTGGGGTTCCGGGACAGGATGGCTACACCTTC.

As concerns this clone: The same CDR3 can be traced to other DNA sequences in this sample. This chain connects TRBV7-2 to TRBJ1-4; D not certain. The CDR3 is made up of 14 amino acids. Trimming cost V 1 base and J 1 base, with 4 bases left between them. Germline CDR1 reads SGHTA; CDR2 reads FQGNSA. CDR3: CASSLGQTNEKLFF. The CDR3 nucleotides read TGTGCCAGCAGCTTAGGGCAAACTAATGAAAAACTGTTTTTT.

This chain's CDR3 is CASSGVSYNEQFF. The CDR3 DNA reads TGTGCCAGCAGCGGAGTCAGCTACAATGAGCAGTTCTTC. The chain combines TRBV7-6 with TRBJ2-1, with D unclear. Trimming stripped 5 bases from V and 3 bases from J, with 8 bases between. Germline lookup yields CDR1 SGHVS and CDR2 FNYEAQ. This CDR3 spans 13 amino acids.

This chain uses TRBV7-2 with TRBJ2-3; 11 nucleotides align to TRBD1. The germline gives CDR1 SGHTA, CDR2 FQGNSA. This CDR3 is 17 amino acids long. V was pared by 5 bases and J by 8 bases, with 15 bases of the junction left unmatched. The CDR3 DNA follows: TGTGCCAGCAGCCCCCAAGGACAGGGGGCTGGTGCGGGTACGCAGTATTTT. This encodes CASSPQGQGAGAGTQYF.

V and J are TRBV2 and TRBJ2-5; 8 bases line up with TRBD1. V lost 3 bases and J lost 5; bases outside the gene matches: 8. Germline CDR1 is SNHLY and CDR2 is FYNNEI. CDR3 length equals 15 residues. The DNA of the CDR3 is TGTGCCAGCAGTGAGGGACAGGCCCTGCGGGAGACCCAGTACTTC. This translates into CASSEGQALRETQYF.

The rearrangement links TRBV6-5 to TRBJ1-2; D is unclear. Trimming removed 6 bases at V and 8 bases at J, with 16 bases between. Germline CDR1 MNHEY, CDR2 SVGAGI. The CDR3 has 13 amino acids. CDR3 protein: CASRRAARSGYTF. The DNA of the CDR3 is TGTGCCAGCAGGAGGGCTGCCCGGTCGGGCTACACCTTC.

The chain has TRBV11-3 and TRBJ2-3, with D tentatively TRBD1 (7 bases). CDR1 SGHNT and CDR2 YENEEA come from the germline V gene. The V gene lost 8 bases and the J gene lost 4 bases, with 16 bases spanning the gap. This CDR3 is built from 14 residues. The CDR3 is CASSPQGEADTQYF. CDR3 DNA sequence: TGTGCCAGCTCCCCCCAGGGGGAGGCAGATACGCAGTATTTT. The variable domain in full, with the rest retrieved from reference TRBV11-3 and TRBJ2-3, is EAGVVQSPRYKIIEKKQPVAFWCNPISGHNTLYWYLQNLGQGPELLIRYENEEAVDDSQLPKDRFSAERLKGVDSTLKIQPAELGDSAVYLCASSPQGEADTQYFGPGTRLTVL.

CDR3 DNA: TGTGCCAGCAGCGCACGGACAGGGGAAAATAATTCACCCCTCCACTTT. Translation gives CASSARTGENNSPLHF. The chain recombines TRBV9 with TRBJ1-6, with TRBD1 identical over 9 bases. This CDR3 region has 16 residues. V gave up 3 bases and J gave up 5 bases; unmatched junction bases: 6. The germline CDR1 and CDR2 sequences are SGDLS and YYNGEE.

The rearrangement joins TRBV6-6 to TRBJ1-2; 10 bases are a match to TRBD1. The trim removed 6 bases at V and 3 bases at J, leaving 7 bases unmatched. Germline-derived CDR1 and CDR2 are MNHNY and SVGAGI (reference sequence). The CDR3 consists of 15 residues. The CDR3 is CASRTGTGAYYGYTF. The CDR3 DNA follows: TGTGCCAGCAGAACCGGGACAGGGGCCTACTATGGCTACACCTTC.

The V call is TRBV7-9, the J call TRBJ2-4; D call uncertain. The CDR3 has 16 residues. V lost 5 bases and J lost 1, with 15 bases in between. From germline, CDR1 is SEHNR and CDR2 FQNEAQ (reference sequence). Here the CDR3 DNA reads TGTGCCAGCAGCCTCGGTACAGACATCGCCAAAAACATTCAGTACTTC. Protein sequence: CASSLGTDIAKNIQYF.

The rearrangement joins TRBV4-3 to TRBJ2-4, with D maybe TRBD1 (5 bases). The CDR3 totals 15 residues. Trimming shortened V by 0 bases and J by 8 bases, and 14 bases separated the two germline ends. CDR1 LGHNA and CDR2 YSLEER come from the germline V gene. The CDR3 loop is CASSQDRAGWDIQYF. Written as DNA, the CDR3 is TGCGCCAGCAGCCAAGATCGGGCAGGGTGGGACATTCAGTACTTC.

This chain joins TRBV7-3 and TRBJ2-2; D may be TRBD2 (5 bases). CDR1 is SGHTA and CDR2 is FQGTGA in the germline V gene. Trimming stripped 5 bases from V and 5 bases from J, with 12 bases between. The CDR3 extends over 14 amino acids. DNA of the CDR3: TGTGCCAGCAGCCAACCCGGCGGGACCGGGGAGCTGTTTTTT. Its translation: CASSQPGGTGELFF.

The gene calls are TRBV27 and TRBJ2-7; D possibly corresponds to TRBD2 (5 bases). V was cut by 0 bases and J by 3 bases, with 12 bases left in between. The germline V gene encodes CDR1 MNHEY and CDR2 SMNVEV (reference sequence). CDR3 length: 15 residues. The CDR3, as DNA: TGTGCCAGCAGTTTATCCCCGGGGTCGGTCTACGAGCAGTACTTC. Its translation: CASSLSPGSVYEQYF.

Comments on this clone: Sequence at one end of the junction differs from germline and may be a read error. The chain employs TRBV11-1 and TRBJ1-2; D is perhaps TRBD1 (6 bases). CDR1 is SGHAT, CDR2 FQDESV, per germline (reference sequence). The CDR3 length is 14 residues. In DNA, the CDR3 is TGTGCCAGCAGCTTAGCGGAAGGGGGACATTGGCCCGCCTTC. This sequence encodes CASSLAEGGHWPAF.

The V call is TRBV7-9, the J call TRBJ2-7; the D gene is possibly TRBD2 (5 bases). The CDR3 runs 15 residues. Per the germline V gene, CDR1 is SEHNR and CDR2 is FQNEAQ (reference sequence). Trimming removed 7 bases from V and 1 base from J, with 17 bases in between. The CDR3 region is CASTGLRATSYEQYF. CDR3 coding DNA: TGTGCCAGCACCGGATTGAGGGCCACTTCCTACGAGCAGTACTTC.

This chain connects TRBV7-3 to TRBJ1-5; D may be TRBD1 (5 bases). Trimming took off 2 bases at V and 5 bases at J, with 13 bases between the two ends. This CDR3 contains 15 residues. The germline V gene has CDR1 SGHTA and CDR2 FQGTGA. The CDR3 protein is CASSLPIGRDQPQHF. CDR3 DNA sequence: TGTGCCAGCAGCTTACCCATCGGCAGGGATCAGCCCCAGCATTTT.

The chain employs TRBV5-5 and TRBJ2-2, with 7 bases lining up with TRBD1. This CDR3 is built from 13 residues. V gave up 4 bases and J gave up 5 bases; unmatched junction bases: 2. Germline loops: CDR1 SGHKS, CDR2 YYEKEE (reference sequence). The CDR3 sequence: CASSRQGTGELFF. DNA of the CDR3: TGTGCCAGCAGCCGACAGGGAACCGGGGAGCTGTTTTTT.

The chain uses TRBV6-4 and TRBJ2-5, with 10 positions matching TRBD1. The V segment lost 6 bases and the J segment 5 bases; nucleotides outside the gene matches: 3. The length of the CDR3 is 13 residues. From germline, CDR1 is MRHNA and CDR2 SNTAGT. CDR3 DNA sequence: TGTGCCAGCAGCAGGGACAGGGGTGAGACCCAGTACTTC. It specifies CASSRDRGETQYF.

CDR3 region: CASSLWQKGYTF. Here the CDR3 DNA reads TGTGCCAGCAGTTTATGGCAGAAGGGCTACACCTTC. The rearrangement uses TRBV28 and TRBJ1-2; D is unresolved. CDR1 is MDHEN, CDR2 SYDVKM, per germline. V was pared by 0 bases and J by 8 bases, with 7 bases between. This CDR3 comprises 12 residues.

The V call is TRBV7-2, the J call TRBJ1-3, with TRBD1 matching 7 bases. There are 15 residues in the CDR3. J was trimmed by 0 bases and V by 5 bases; bases with no gene match: 4. The germline V gene encodes CDR1 SGHTA and CDR2 FQGNSA. CDR3 DNA sequence: TGTGCCAGCAGCCCGCAGGGGGTCTCTGGAAACACCATATATTTT. It codes for CASSPQGVSGNTIYF.

The V and J genes are TRBV4-2 and TRBJ2-5; 10 bases are a match to TRBD2. In germline, CDR1 is LGHNA, CDR2 YNFKEQ. With 0 bases clipped from V and 4 bases from J, the junction kept 11 bases outside the gene matches. The CDR3 runs 18 residues. The CDR3, as DNA: TGTGCCAGCAGCCAAGATCTGAGCGGGGGGGCCTCTGTAGAGACCCAGTACTTC. Translation: CASSQDLSGGASVETQYF.

CDR3: CASSLVSDYSNQPQHF. The CDR3 nucleotides are TGTGCCAGCAGCTTAGTTTCAGATTATAGCAATCAGCCCCAGCATTTT. The chain employs TRBV7-2 and TRBJ1-5; D is uncertain. V lost 1 base, J lost 0 bases, and 10 bases lay in between. The CDR3 spans 16 residues. Germline V lookup: CDR1 SGHTA, CDR2 FQGNSA.

The V call is TRBV10-3, the J call TRBJ1-4, with D perhaps TRBD1 (5 bases). The CDR3 is 13 amino acids. The germline V gene has CDR1 ENHRY and CDR2 SYGVKD. The V gene lost 6 bases and the J gene lost 1 base, with 6 bases spanning the gap. Here the CDR3 DNA reads TGTGCCATCAGAAGGGGAACTAATGAAAAACTGTTTTTT. It is translated as CAIRRGTNEKLFF.

The chain carries TRBV5-1 and TRBJ2-1; TRBD2 might be the D (5 bases). V gave up 0 bases and J gave up 1 base, with 11 bases separating them. Germline V gene sequence: CDR1 SGHRS, CDR2 YFSETQ. This CDR3 is 16 amino acids long. CDR3 in DNA: TGCGCCAGCAGCTTGGGGAGCGGCGCATCCTACAATGAGCAGTTCTTC. It encodes CASSLGSGASYNEQFF.